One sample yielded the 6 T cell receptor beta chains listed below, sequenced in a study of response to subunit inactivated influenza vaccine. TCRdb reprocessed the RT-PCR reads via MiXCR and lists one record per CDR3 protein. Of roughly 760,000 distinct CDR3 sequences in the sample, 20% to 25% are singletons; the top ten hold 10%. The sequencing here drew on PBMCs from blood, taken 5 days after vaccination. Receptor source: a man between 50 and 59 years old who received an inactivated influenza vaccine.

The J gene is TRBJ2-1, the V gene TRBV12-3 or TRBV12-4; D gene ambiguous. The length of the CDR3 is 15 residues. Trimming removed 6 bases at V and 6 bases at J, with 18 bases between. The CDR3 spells CASRHTAVEFNEQFF. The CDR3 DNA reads TGTGCCAGCAGACATACAGCAGTCGAATTCAATGAGCAGTTCTTC.

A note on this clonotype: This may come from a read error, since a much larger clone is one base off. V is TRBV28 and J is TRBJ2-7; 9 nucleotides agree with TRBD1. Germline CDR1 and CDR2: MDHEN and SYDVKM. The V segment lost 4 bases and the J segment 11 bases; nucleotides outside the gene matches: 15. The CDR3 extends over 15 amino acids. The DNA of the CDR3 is TGTGCCAGCAGTTCCTTCACGGACAGGGGTAAGGAGGAGTACTTC. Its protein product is CASSSFTDRGKEEYF.

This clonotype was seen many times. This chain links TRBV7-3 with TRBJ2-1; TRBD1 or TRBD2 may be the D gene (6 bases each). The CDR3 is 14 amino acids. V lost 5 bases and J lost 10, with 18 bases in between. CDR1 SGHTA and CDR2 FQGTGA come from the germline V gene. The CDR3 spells CASSPQTGALEQFF. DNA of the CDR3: TGTGCCAGCAGCCCCCAGACGGGGGCCCTCGAGCAGTTCTTC.

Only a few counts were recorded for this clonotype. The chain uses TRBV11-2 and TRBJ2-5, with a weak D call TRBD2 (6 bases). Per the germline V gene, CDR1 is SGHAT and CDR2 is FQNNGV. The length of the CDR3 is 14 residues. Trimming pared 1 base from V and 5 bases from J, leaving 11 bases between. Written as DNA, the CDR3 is TGTGCCAGCAGCTTAGGTCGGGAGAGGGAGACCCAGTACTTC. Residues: CASSLGRERETQYF.

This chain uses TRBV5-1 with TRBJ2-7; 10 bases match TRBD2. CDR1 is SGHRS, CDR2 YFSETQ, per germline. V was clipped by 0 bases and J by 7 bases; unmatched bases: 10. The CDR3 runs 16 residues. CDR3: CASSLVSGRTPGEQYF. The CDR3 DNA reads TGCGCCAGCAGCTTGGTTAGCGGGAGGACTCCCGGAGAGCAGTACTTC.

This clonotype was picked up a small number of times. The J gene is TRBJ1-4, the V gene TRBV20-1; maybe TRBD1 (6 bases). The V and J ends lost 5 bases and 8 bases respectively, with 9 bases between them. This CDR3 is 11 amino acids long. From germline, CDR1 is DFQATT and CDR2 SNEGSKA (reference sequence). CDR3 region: CSAVQGEKLFF. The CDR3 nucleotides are TGCAGTGCTGTACAGGGCGAAAAACTGTTTTTT.